This T cell receptor (beta chain) was sequenced for a study of T cells in Graves' hyperthyroidism and ophthalmopathy. Study-wide background: Sampling of peripheral blood happened at initial diagnosis, prior to any treatment. Findings and limits, study-wide: In the analysis, a 13 V-J model separated ophthalmopathy from stable hyperthyroidism.

The length of the CDR3 is 12 residues. CDR1 is MNHEY and CDR2 is SVGEGT in the germline V gene. Lactation, pregnancy, other autoimmune disease or uncontrolled infection led to exclusion of patients. Based on clinical symptoms, serum thyroxine and TRAb, thyroid ultrasound and orbital computed tomography, diagnoses were reached. RNA transcripts yielded amplified TCR beta CDR3 regions. HTBI primers were used for first-round RT-PCR of the TCR CDR3. TCRdb fed the multiplex PCR reads into MiXCR, producing one record per CDR3 protein. Among more than 450,000 distinct CDR3 sequences listed, about 20% were seen once. About this clonotype: The target antigen is unknown. The germline gene is not matched at one end of the junction; a read error may be the cause.

The specimen was blood. The clonotype originates from a man aged 40-55 years with Graves' ophthalmopathy. V gene TRBV6-2 or TRBV6-3 combines with J gene TRBJ2-5; no firm D call. The CDR3 bases are TGTGCCAGCAGTTGGCCCCAAGGGACCCAGTACTTC. The encoded protein is CASSWPQGTQYF.